The sequence of this TCR beta chain was determined in a study of cytomegalovirus exposure and HLA in healthy donors (TCRdb year 2017). About the full investigation: The 650 to 750 repertoires of the first cohort and the roughly 120 validation repertoires were produced on the same platform, according to a later analysis. High-throughput TCR immunosequencing, statistical association of individual TCRs with disease status, and machine learning were combined to predict cytomegalovirus infection status. The study aimed to test whether cataloging public T cell receptors could reveal signatures of past pathogen exposure. Besides the first cohort of hundreds of subjects, a separate validation cohort made up of over 95 different subjects was used. Overall study results and their limits: Cytomegalovirus status was reported to be diagnosed by the classifier with high specificity and sensitivity in both the original and validation cohorts. The study listed approximately 150 TCR beta chains as associated with cytomegalovirus. Most TCR sequences were observed very rarely across donors, whereas some public TCRs were present in many individuals. Of the cluster scores, approximately 94% were above 0 in a later analysis, which found that TCRs clustered in the first cohort also tended to co-occur in the 120 validation repertoires. In vitro tests confirmed that a few of the cytomegalovirus-associated TCR beta chains recognize cytomegalovirus antigens. The validation cohort had no HLA typing available for a later analysis, so co-occurrence within that cohort was assessed over all 120 or so repertoires. The authors suggested that the approach could potentially be extended to other disease states and immunological phenotypes.

Library method: the immunoSEQ multiplex PCR assay. The study's own analysis went as follows. To diagnose cytomegalovirus status from the catalog of TCR beta chain sequences, a statistical classification framework was built. In its TCRdb copy, this immuneACCESS table keeps in-frame sequences only and misses some clones. Where compared with another copy, unresolved V genes explain less than half of these, and the others have no known cause. V and J calls plus clone size are reproduced from that table; the DNA served to infer D and trimming. This sample gives more than 95,000 clones in total; 88% of them show up just once. The biggest ten clones account for about 1.8% of the sample. Notes on this clone: This receptor's antigen is unknown. No much larger clone is present one base from it, and per-base qualities are unavailable.

Donors formed part of the validation cohort, which comprised 120 or so subjects and was distinct from the first cohort of 670 or so subjects. The CDR3 spans 13 residues, from the cysteine through the phenylalanine. Left in the record is the CDR3 DNA by itself, 39 bases read in frame from the first base. V gives up 6 bases and J gives up 5 bases, and the segment between their germline ends measures 10 bases. The germline V gene supplies CDR1 SNHLY and CDR2 FYNNEI. The sequence came from a man aged 18 to 29 in good health and CMV-seronegative. Material for sequencing was PBMCs. Recombination joined TRBV2 with TRBJ2-2; a tentative D match to TRBD2 spans 6 bases. In nucleotide form, the sequence is TGTGCCAGCAGAGCTAGCGTAACCGGGGAGCTGTTTTTT. This sequence encodes CASRASVTGELFF.